This T cell receptor (beta chain) was retrieved from a study of control samples from healthy donors and cancer patients. This table comes from immunoSEQ multiplex PCR, and its TCRdb copy is limited to in-frame clones, with some not included. The sample yields 150,000 to 200,000 clones, around 91% seen once. The sequence was collected from a young woman in good health. Sequencing used blood.

The DNA of the CDR3 is TGTGCCAGCAGTTCGGACAGCAATCAGCCCCAGCATTTT. Amino acids: CASSSDSNQPQHF. This chain connects TRBV6-4 to TRBJ1-5; D ambiguous. This CDR3 comprises 13 residues. Germline loops: CDR1 MRHNA, CDR2 SNTAGT. The V end was cut by 5 bases, the J end by 1 base, with 6 bases between.